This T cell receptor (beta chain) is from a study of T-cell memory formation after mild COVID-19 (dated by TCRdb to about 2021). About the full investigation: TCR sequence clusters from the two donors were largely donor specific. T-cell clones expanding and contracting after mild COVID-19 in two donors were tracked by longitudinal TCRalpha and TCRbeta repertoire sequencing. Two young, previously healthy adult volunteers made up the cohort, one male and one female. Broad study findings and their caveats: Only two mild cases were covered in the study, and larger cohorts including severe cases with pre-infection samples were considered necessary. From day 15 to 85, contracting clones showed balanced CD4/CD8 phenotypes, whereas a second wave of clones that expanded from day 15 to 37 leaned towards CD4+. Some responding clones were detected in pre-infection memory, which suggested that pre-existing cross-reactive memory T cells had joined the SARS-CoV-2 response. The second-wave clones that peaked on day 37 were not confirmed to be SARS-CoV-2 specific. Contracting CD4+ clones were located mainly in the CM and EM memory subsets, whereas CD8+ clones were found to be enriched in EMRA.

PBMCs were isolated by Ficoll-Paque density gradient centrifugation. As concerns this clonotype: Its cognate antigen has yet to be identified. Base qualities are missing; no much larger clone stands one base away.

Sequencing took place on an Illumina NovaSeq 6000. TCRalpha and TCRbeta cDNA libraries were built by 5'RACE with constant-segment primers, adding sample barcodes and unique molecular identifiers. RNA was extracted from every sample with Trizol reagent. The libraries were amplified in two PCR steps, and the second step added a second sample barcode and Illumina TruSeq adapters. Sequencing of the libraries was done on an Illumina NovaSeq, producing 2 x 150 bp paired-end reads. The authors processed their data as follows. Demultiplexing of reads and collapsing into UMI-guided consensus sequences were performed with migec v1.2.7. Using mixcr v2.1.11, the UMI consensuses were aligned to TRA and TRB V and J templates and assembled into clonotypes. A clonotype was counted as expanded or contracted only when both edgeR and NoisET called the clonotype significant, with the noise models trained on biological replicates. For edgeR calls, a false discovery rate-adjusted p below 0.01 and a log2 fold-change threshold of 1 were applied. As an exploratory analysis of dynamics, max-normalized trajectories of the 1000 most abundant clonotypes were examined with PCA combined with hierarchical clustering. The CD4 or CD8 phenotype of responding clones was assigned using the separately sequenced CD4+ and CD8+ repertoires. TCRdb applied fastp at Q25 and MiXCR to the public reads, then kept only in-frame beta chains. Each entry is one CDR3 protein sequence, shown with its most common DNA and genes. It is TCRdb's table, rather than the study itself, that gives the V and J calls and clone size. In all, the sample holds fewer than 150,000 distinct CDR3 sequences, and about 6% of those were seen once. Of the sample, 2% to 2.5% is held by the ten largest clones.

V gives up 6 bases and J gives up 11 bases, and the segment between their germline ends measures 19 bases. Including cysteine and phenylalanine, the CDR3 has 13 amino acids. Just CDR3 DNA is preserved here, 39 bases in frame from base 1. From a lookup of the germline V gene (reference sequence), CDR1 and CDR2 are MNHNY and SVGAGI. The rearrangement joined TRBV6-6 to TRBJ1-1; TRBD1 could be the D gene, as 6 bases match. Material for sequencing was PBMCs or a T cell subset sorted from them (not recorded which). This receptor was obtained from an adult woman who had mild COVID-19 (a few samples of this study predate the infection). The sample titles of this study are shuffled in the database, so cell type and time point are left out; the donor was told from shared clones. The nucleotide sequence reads TGTGCCAGCAGCGCGACCCAAACAGGGCGGGCTTTCTTT. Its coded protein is CASSATQTGRAFF.